Shown below are 29 T cell receptor beta chains from a single sample sequenced in a study of CXCR3-negative and CXCR3-positive naive CD8 T cells. Libraries of TRB cDNA were made by 5' RACE and carried UMIs. TCRdb reanalyzed the 5' RACE reads and collapses them to one entry per CDR3 protein, without DNA. The sample holds about 6,700 distinct CDR3 sequences. Sequenced material: naive CXCR3- CD8+ T cells from blood. The subset: CD45RO-CCR7+CD27+CD95- naive CD8+ T cells lacking CXCR3 (TNR3-). These receptors originate from a human donor in good health. Some clones in this sample may be carry-over from other donors' samples.

This clonotype registers medium-sized by frequency. The rearrangement links TRBV28 to TRBJ2-5; TCRdb returns TRBD2, unconfirmable since there is no DNA. The CDR3 has 17 amino acids. Germline-derived CDR1 and CDR2 are MDHEN and SYDVKM. The CDR3 sequence: CASSLFTARGVQETQYF.

V and J are TRBV7-2 and TRBJ2-1. This CDR3 region has 12 residues. CDR1 and CDR2 (germline): SGHTA, FQGNSA. The CDR3 loop is CASSLGSNEQFF.

This clonotype shows up as medium-sized by frequency. CDR3 sequence reads: CASSFPGVLYNEQFF. The chain links TRBV7-2 to TRBJ2-1. Germline loops: CDR1 SGHTA, CDR2 FQGNSA. The CDR3 is 15 amino acids.

This clonotype is identified as medium-sized from frequency. This sequence joins TRBV7-2 and TRBJ1-1. This CDR3 comprises 18 residues. CDR1 is SGHTA and CDR2 is FQGNSA in the germline V gene. CDR3 loop: CASSHTTTSPLMNTEAFF.

J is TRBJ1-1 and V is TRBV27. This CDR3 contains 13 residues. CDR1 MNHEY and CDR2 SMNVEV come from the germline V gene (reference sequence). The chain's CDR3 is CASSEGSNTEAFF.

This clonotype is identified as medium-sized from frequency. This chain uses TRBV6-6 with TRBJ2-3; lacking DNA, the TRBD1 call made by TCRdb goes unchecked. CDR3 length equals 11 residues. CDR1 is MNHNY, CDR2 SVGAGI, per germline (reference sequence). The CDR3 protein is CATLLADTQYF.

This clonotype ranks as medium-sized (0.01 to 0.1%) in terms of frequency. This rearrangement joins TRBV5-1 to TRBJ2-7; TCRdb designates TRBD1, a call that cannot be tested without DNA. The CDR3 has 15 amino acids. Germline CDR1 SGHRS, CDR2 YFSETQ. The CDR3 here is CASSSRDRIDYEQYF.

Judged by frequency, this clonotype is medium-sized (0.01 to 0.1%). The J gene is TRBJ2-3, the V gene TRBV4-3. There are 16 residues in the CDR3. Looked up from germline, CDR1 is LGHNA and CDR2 is YSLEER. CDR3 sequence: CASSQESDSVTDTQYF.

This clonotype is classed as medium-sized by frequency. The V call is TRBV6-6, the J call TRBJ2-1. Germline CDR1 reads MNHNY; CDR2 reads SVGAGI (reference sequence). The CDR3 extends over 13 amino acids. The chain's CDR3 is CASSPGWQNEQFF.

The rearrangement uses TRBV11-1 and TRBJ2-1; TCRdb's D gene call, TRBD1, goes unchecked for lack of DNA. There are 15 residues in the CDR3. The germline V gene encodes CDR1 SGHAT and CDR2 FQDESV (reference sequence). The chain's CDR3 is CASSLTWDRPNEQFF.

This clonotype counts as medium-sized by frequency. This chain connects TRBV4-2 to TRBJ1-1. The CDR3 runs to 15 residues. Germline V gene sequence: CDR1 LGHNA, CDR2 YNFKEQ. The CDR3 loop reads CASSQERELNTEAFF.

The chain employs TRBV6-6 and TRBJ1-4; TCRdb's D call, TRBD1, is unchecked because there is no DNA. The CDR3 has 15 residues. Germline loops: CDR1 MNHNY, CDR2 SVGAGI (reference sequence). The CDR3 loop reads CASSYWDRGNEKLFF.

The genes are TRBV12-3 or TRBV12-4 and TRBJ2-3; without DNA, the TCRdb call of TRBD1 cannot be checked. This CDR3 region has 14 residues. The CDR3 region is CASRVSGSTDTQYF.

This clonotype is classed as medium-sized by frequency. V is TRBV12-3 or TRBV12-4 and J is TRBJ2-5; the TCRdb D gene call, TRBD2, has no DNA to confirm it. CDR3 length: 16 residues. Here the CDR3 reads CASSFAGLARRETQYF.

This clonotype shows up as medium-sized by frequency. This chain joins TRBV27 and TRBJ1-1. The CDR3 is 15 amino acids. Germline assignment: CDR1 MNHEY and CDR2 SMNVEV (reference sequence). CDR3 amino acids: CASSLGSLGNTEAFF.

The rearrangement links TRBV4-3 to TRBJ2-1; TCRdb picks TRBD2, but there is no DNA to check that call. The CDR3 runs 15 residues. CDR1 is LGHNA and CDR2 is YSLEER in the germline V gene. This CDR3 reads CASSHQRETYNEQFF.

The V call is TRBV29-1, the J call TRBJ2-7. The V gene's germline CDR1 is SQVTM and CDR2 ANQGSEA. CDR3 length: 13 residues. CDR3 sequence: CSVVKKDLYEQYF.

The CDR3 here is CSVAQTTNYGYTF. The genes are TRBV29-1 and TRBJ1-2. The CDR3 sequence is 13 residues long. Germline CDR1 reads SQVTM; CDR2 reads ANQGSEA.

This clonotype is classed as medium-sized by frequency. The V and J genes are TRBV5-1 and TRBJ2-1. There are 13 residues in the CDR3. Germline CDR1 is SGHRS and CDR2 is YFSETQ. The CDR3 sequence is CASSLDSYNEQFF. The entire variable domain, with the rest obtained from reference TRBV5-1 and TRBJ2-1, is as follows: KAGVTQTPRYLIKTRGQQVTLSCSPISGHRSVSWYQQTPGQGLQFLFEYFSETQRNKGNFPGRFSGRQFSNSRSEMNVSTLELGDSALYLCASSLDSYNEQFFGPGTRLTVL.

This clonotype is deemed medium-sized by its frequency. The CDR3 reads CSVETRTYEQYF. This chain connects TRBV29-1 to TRBJ2-7. Germline values: CDR1 SQVTM, CDR2 ANQGSEA. The CDR3 runs to 12 residues.

V gene TRBV20-1 combines with J gene TRBJ2-1; without DNA, the TCRdb call of TRBD1 cannot be checked. Germline V lookup: CDR1 DFQATT, CDR2 SNEGSKA (reference sequence). The CDR3 is 15 residues long. This chain's CDR3 is CSAAPGQGTYNEQFF.

The chain links TRBV5-1 to TRBJ2-1; the TCRdb call, TRBD2, lacks DNA for checking. This CDR3 has 17 amino acids. CDR1 is SGHRS, CDR2 YFSETQ, per germline. CDR3: CASSPPASGASYNEQFF.

The chain combines TRBV29-1 with TRBJ2-4; absent DNA, TCRdb's TRBD2 call cannot be checked. This CDR3 has 15 residues. Germline V gene sequence: CDR1 SQVTM, CDR2 ANQGSEA. The CDR3 sequence is CSVAERGLAKNIQYF.

This chain joins TRBV5-1 and TRBJ2-1; TCRdb designates TRBD1, a call that cannot be tested without DNA. The CDR3 runs to 14 residues. Germline CDR1 and CDR2: SGHRS and YFSETQ. Here the CDR3 reads CASSSGTENNEQFF.

The chain is built from TRBV21-1 and TRBJ2-7; TCRdb picks TRBD1, but there is no DNA to check that call. TRBV21-1 is shown as a pseudogene. This CDR3 region has 17 residues. CDR3 protein: CASSKEVRRQEAYEQYF.

The V gene is TRBV2, the J gene TRBJ2-7. The CDR3 has 17 residues. Germline V CDR1 and CDR2: SNHLY, FYNNEI. The CDR3 spells CASIRTRDLRVPYEQYF. Filled out from reference TRBV2 and TRBJ2-7, the complete variable domain reads EPEVTQTPSHQVTQMGQEVILRCVPISNHLYFYWYRQILGQKVEFLVSFYNNEISEKSEIFDDQFSVERPDGSNFTLKIRSTKLEDSAMYFCASIRTRDLRVPYEQYFGPGTRLTVT.

This clonotype is labeled medium-sized based on frequency. This sequence joins TRBV7-9 and TRBJ1-1; TCRdb's D call, TRBD1, is unchecked because there is no DNA. CDR3 length equals 14 residues. Germline V gene lookup returns CDR1 SEHNR and CDR2 FQNEAQ (reference sequence). The CDR3 is CASSFGGLNTEAFF.

This rearrangement joins TRBV29-1 to TRBJ2-5. CDR3 length equals 14 residues. Germline-derived CDR1 and CDR2 are SQVTM and ANQGSEA. The CDR3 sequence: CSVEEGFGVETQYF.

The J gene is TRBJ2-1, the V gene TRBV10-3; TCRdb lists TRBD1, though no DNA is available to test this call. The CDR3 totals 15 residues. The germline V gene encodes CDR1 ENHRY and CDR2 SYGVKD. The CDR3 protein is CAITEGDLAYNEQFF.